The clone carrying this TCR beta chain has a handful of counts. Its antigen is as yet unknown. Germline assignment: CDR1 SGHTA and CDR2 FQGNSA. The CDR3 loop spans 14 amino acids. V lost 1 base and J 5 bases, leaving 12 bases between the germline ends. Then a second PCR, running roughly 7 to 11 cycles, was carried out with a sample-barcoded 5' primer and a J-beta primer mix. TCRdb passed the 5' RACE reads through MiXCR, listing each CDR3 protein once. In the table there are 2 million or so distinct CDR3 sequences, roughly 52% of which are singletons. The sample is drawn from a study of blood T cells in healthy people across ages. Study-level findings and limits: Roughly linear age-related decline in beta diversity appeared, significant by age roughly 40.

The TCR sequence derives from a woman in her thirties or forties in good health. V gene TRBV7-2 combines with J gene TRBJ2-7, with D unresolved. Sequencing used blood. The CDR3: CASSLEVSRNEQYF. The CDR3 DNA follows: TGTGCCAGCAGCTTAGAAGTTAGCCGGAACGAGCAGTACTTC.